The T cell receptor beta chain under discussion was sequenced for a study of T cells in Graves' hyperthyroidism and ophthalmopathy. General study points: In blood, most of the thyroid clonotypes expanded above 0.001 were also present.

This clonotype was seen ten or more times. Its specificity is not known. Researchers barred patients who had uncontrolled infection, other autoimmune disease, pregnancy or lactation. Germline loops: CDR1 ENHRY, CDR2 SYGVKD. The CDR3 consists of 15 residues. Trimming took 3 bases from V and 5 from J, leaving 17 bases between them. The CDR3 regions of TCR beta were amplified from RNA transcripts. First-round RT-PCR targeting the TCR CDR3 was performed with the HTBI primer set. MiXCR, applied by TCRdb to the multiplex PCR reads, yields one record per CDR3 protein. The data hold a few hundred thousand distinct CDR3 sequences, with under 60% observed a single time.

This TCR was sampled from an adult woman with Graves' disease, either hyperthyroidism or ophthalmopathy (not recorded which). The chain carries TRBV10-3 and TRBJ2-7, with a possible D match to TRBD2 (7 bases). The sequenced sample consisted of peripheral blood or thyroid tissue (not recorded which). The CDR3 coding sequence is TGTGCCATCAGTGACGGGGGCGGGAGTTGGAACGAGCAGTACTTC. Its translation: CAISDGGGSWNEQYF.